The text below deals with one TCR beta chain. Its target is unknown. This PCR relied on a set of 60 Vbeta primers and 13 Jbeta primers. Clones were sequenced by immunoSEQ multiplex PCR, and TCRdb holds only the in-frame ones, with some missing. The table includes 150,000 to 200,000 clones, about 88% detected once. These data originate in a study of cytomegalovirus exposure and HLA in healthy donors. The germline CDR1 and CDR2 sequences are GTSNPN and SVGIG (reference sequence). V was pared by 0 bases and J by 1 base, with 12 bases between. CDR3 length equals 15 residues. Broader study findings: In an earlier analysis, productive rearrangement rates for most beta V segments clustered near 87% or 30%. Later analysis found that TCR beta chains associated with HLA were more clonally expanded than other, equally common chains.

The specimen was PBMCs. This clonotype originated in a young man in good health and CMV-seropositive. The rearrangement joins TRBV30 to TRBJ1-1; tentative D call: TRBD1 (5 bases). CDR3 residues: CAWSVLQGKNTEAFF. CDR3 nucleotides: TGTGCCTGGAGTGTACTTCAGGGCAAGAACACTGAAGCTTTCTTT.